Below are 13 T cell receptor beta chains sequenced from a single sample in a study of shared clonotypes between healthy human individuals. Measured with immunoSEQ multiplex PCR; TCRdb has only the in-frame clones, and not every one. The table records about 1 million clones, around 74% of them present only once. Source material: memory CD4+ T cells sorted from blood. The subset here: CD45RA-negative fraction. The receptors derive from a man between 18 and 35 years old in good health.

The rearrangement links TRBV14 to TRBJ2-5; 8 positions agree with TRBD1. V was pared by 3 bases and J by 5 bases, with 14 bases of the junction left unmatched. Germline lookup yields CDR1 SGHDN and CDR2 FVKESK. This CDR3 spans 17 amino acids. CDR3 residues: CASSHHRGVVAMETQYF. The CDR3 bases are TGTGCCAGCAGCCACCACAGGGGGGTGGTAGCAATGGAGACCCAGTACTTC.

The chain combines TRBV18 with TRBJ2-1; TRBD2 matches at 9 bases. Trimming cost V 3 bases and J 7 bases; bases outside gene matches: 10. CDR1 is KGHSH and CDR2 is LQKENI in the germline V gene. CDR3 length equals 16 residues. CDR3 residues: CASSPRSGAGGNEQFF. The CDR3 region has the DNA TGTGCCAGCTCACCCCGAAGTGGCGCGGGAGGGAATGAGCAGTTCTTC.

This clone was detected only a few times. V usage is TRBV7-9 and J usage is TRBJ2-2; TRBD2 aligns across 7 bases. Per germline, CDR1 SEHNR and CDR2 FQNEAQ (reference sequence). CDR3 length equals 16 residues. Germline trimming cut 7 bases from V and 1 base from J; bases unmatched to any gene: 9. The CDR3 is CASTASGGGNTGELFF. The DNA for the CDR3 is TGTGCCAGCACGGCGTCAGGCGGGGGGAACACCGGGGAGCTGTTTTTT.

V and J are TRBV6-4 and TRBJ1-4, with a tentative D call TRBD1 (5 bases). The CDR3 covers 13 residues. Trimming stripped 6 bases from V and 7 bases from J, with 12 bases between. CDR1 is MRHNA and CDR2 is SNTAGT in the germline V gene. CDR3 residues: CASRARGVEKLFF. DNA for the CDR3: TGTGCCAGCAGGGCGAGGGGTGTTGAAAAACTGTTTTTT.

About this clone itself: This sample includes further DNA sequences coding for the same CDR3. The V and J genes are TRBV7-2 and TRBJ2-1; 15 bases fit TRBD2. The germline CDR1 and CDR2 sequences are SGHTA and FQGNSA. The CDR3 sequence is 16 residues long. V dropped 5 bases and J dropped 6; count of bases not matched to a gene: 5. CDR3 in amino acids: CASSRRGLAGGNEQFF. The CDR3 DNA reads as TGTGCCAGCAGCCGAAGGGGACTAGCGGGGGGCAATGAGCAGTTCTTC.

The rearrangement joins TRBV7-9 to TRBJ2-5; 9 bases map to TRBD1. V gave up 7 bases and J gave up 2 bases; unmatched junction bases: 11. There are 16 residues in the CDR3. Germline V gives CDR1 SEHNR, CDR2 FQNEAQ (reference sequence). The CDR3 bases are TGTGCCAGCACCGTGGGCGACAGGGGGGGGCAAGAGACCCAGTACTTC. As protein: CASTVGDRGGQETQYF.

The chain is built from TRBV5-5 and TRBJ1-1; D is possibly TRBD1 (6 bases). V lost 2 bases to trimming and J lost 2 bases, with 13 bases between them. The CDR3 totals 15 residues. Looked up from germline, CDR1 is SGHKS and CDR2 is YYEKEE (reference sequence). CDR3 nucleotides: TGTGCCAGCAGCTTAAAGACAGGTCTTAACACTGAAGCTTTCTTT. Its translation is CASSLKTGLNTEAFF.

This chain links TRBV5-4 with TRBJ1-4; D remains ambiguous. The CDR3 is 15 amino acids. CDR1 and CDR2 (germline): SGHNT, YYREEE (reference sequence). Trimming pared 0 bases from V and 10 bases from J, leaving 16 bases between. CDR3 bases: TGTGCCAGCAGCTTGGAAGCAAACCGAGAGGGAAAACTGTTTTTT. Translating it yields CASSLEANREGKLFF.

This chain joins TRBV30 and TRBJ2-4; 11 bases fit TRBD1. From germline, CDR1 is GTSNPN and CDR2 SVGIG (reference sequence). The junction had 1 base not matched to a gene; V was cut back by 5 bases and J by 7 bases. The CDR3 is made up of 12 amino acids. CDR3 bases: TGTGCCTGGGGACAGGGGGCGAACATTCAGTACTTC. This codes for CAWGQGANIQYF. Based on the CDR3 plus reference TRBV30 and TRBJ2-4, the full variable domain is SQTIHQWPATLVQPVGSPLSLECTVEGTSNPNLYWYRQAAGRGLQLLFYSVGIGQISSEVPQNLSASRPQDRQFILSSKKLLLSDSGFYLCAWGQGANIQYFGAGTRLSVL.

As to this clone: Being one base from a much bigger clone, this may be a read error. The chain carries TRBV2 and TRBJ2-2; 8 bases line up with TRBD1. CDR1 SNHLY and CDR2 FYNNEI come from the germline V gene. The trim removed 6 bases at V and 1 base at J, leaving 4 bases unmatched. The CDR3 runs 15 residues. The CDR3 nucleotides read TGTGCCAGCAGAGCCGGGACAGGGAACACCGGGGAGCTGTTTTTT. It encodes CASRAGTGNTGELFF. Variable domain in full (rest from reference TRBV2 and TRBJ2-2): EPEVTQTPSHQVTQMGQEVILRCVPISNHLYFYWYRQILGQKVEFLVSFYNNEISEKSEIFDDQFSVERPDGSNFTLKIRSTKLEDSAMYFCASRAGTGNTGELFFGEGSRLTVL.

The CDR3 region has the DNA TGTGCCAGCAGCTCAAAACTAGCGGGACCTGAGCAGTTCTTC. Its protein is CASSSKLAGPEQFF. The rearrangement joins TRBV5-4 to TRBJ2-1, with TRBD2 matching 10 bases. J lost 9 bases, V lost 3 bases, and 6 bases had no gene match. The CDR3 length is 14 residues. Per the germline V gene, CDR1 is SGHNT and CDR2 is YYREEE (reference sequence).

The V call is TRBV6-4, the J call TRBJ2-3; 11 nucleotides align to TRBD2. Germline V gives CDR1 MRHNA, CDR2 SNTAGT. The CDR3 length is 15 residues. J was trimmed by 6 bases and V by 5 bases; bases with no gene match: 7. The CDR3 loop is CASSQTSGASDTQYF. CDR3 nucleotide sequence: TGTGCCAGCAGTCAGACTAGCGGGGCCTCCGATACGCAGTATTTT.

The V gene is TRBV30, the J gene TRBJ2-6; D perhaps matches TRBD1 (5 bases). CDR1 GTSNPN and CDR2 SVGIG come from the germline V gene (reference sequence). This CDR3 spans 13 amino acids. The V and J ends lost 3 bases and 4 bases respectively, with 7 bases between them. The CDR3 region is CAWSNRGANVLTF. CDR3 in DNA: TGTGCCTGGAGCAACAGGGGGGCCAACGTCCTGACTTTC.